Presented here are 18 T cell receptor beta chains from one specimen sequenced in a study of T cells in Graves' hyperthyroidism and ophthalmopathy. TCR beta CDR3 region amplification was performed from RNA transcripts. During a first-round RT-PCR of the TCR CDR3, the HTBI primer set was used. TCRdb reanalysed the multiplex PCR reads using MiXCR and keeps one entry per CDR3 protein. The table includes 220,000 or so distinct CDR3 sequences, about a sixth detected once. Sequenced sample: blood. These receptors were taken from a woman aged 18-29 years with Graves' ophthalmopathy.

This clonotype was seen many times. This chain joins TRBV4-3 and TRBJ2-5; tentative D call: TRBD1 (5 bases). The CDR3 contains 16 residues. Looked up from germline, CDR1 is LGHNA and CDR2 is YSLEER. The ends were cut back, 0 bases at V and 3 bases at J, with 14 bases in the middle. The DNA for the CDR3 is TGCGCCAGCAGCCAAGAGGGGCAGAGGCCGAAAGAGACCCAGTACTTC. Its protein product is CASSQEGQRPKETQYF.

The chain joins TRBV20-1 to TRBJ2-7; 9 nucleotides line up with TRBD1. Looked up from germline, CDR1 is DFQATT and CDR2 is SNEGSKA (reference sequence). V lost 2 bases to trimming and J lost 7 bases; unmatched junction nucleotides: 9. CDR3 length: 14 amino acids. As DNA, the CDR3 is TGCAGTGCTAGACCGCCGGACAGGGGACGGGAGCAGTACTTC. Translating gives CSARPPDRGREQYF.

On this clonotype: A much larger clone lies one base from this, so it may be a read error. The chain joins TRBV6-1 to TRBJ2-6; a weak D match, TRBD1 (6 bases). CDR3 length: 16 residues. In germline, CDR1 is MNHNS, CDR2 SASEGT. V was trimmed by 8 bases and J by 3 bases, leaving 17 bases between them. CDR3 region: CASDNRAIFGANVLTF. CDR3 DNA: TGTGCCAGCGATAACAGGGCGATCTTTGGGGCCAACGTCCTGACTTTC.

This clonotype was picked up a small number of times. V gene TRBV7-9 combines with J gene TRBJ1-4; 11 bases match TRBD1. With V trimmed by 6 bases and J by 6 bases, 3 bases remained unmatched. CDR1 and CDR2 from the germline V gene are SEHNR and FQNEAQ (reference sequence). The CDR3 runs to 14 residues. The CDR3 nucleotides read TGTGCCAGCAGTCGGACAGGGGGCTATGAAAAACTGTTTTTT. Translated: CASSRTGGYEKLFF. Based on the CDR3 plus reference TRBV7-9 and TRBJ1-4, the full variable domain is DTGVSQNPRHKITKRGQNVTFRCDPISEHNRLYWYRQTLGQGPEFLTYFQNEAQLEKSRLLSDRFSAERPKGSFSTLEIQRTEQGDSAMYLCASSRTGGYEKLFFGSGTQLSVL.

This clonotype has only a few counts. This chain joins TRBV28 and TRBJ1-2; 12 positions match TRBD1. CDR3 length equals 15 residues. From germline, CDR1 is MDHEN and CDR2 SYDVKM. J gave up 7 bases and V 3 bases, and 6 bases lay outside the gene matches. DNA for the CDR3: TGTGCCAGCAGTTTCCTCGGGACAGGGGGCTTTGGCTACACCTTC. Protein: CASSFLGTGGFGYTF.

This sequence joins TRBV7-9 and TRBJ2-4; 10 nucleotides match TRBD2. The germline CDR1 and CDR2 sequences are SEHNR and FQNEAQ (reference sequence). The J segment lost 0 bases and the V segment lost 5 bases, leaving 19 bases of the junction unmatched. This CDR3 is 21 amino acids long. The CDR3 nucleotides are TGTGCCAGCAGCCAAAGCGGGGGGGCCGGACGTATGGTATCAGCCAAAAACATTCAGTACTTC. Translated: CASSQSGGAGRMVSAKNIQYF.

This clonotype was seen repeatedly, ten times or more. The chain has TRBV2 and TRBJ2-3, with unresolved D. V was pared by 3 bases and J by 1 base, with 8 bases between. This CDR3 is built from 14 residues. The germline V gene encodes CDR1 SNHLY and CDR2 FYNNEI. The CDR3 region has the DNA TGTGCCAGCAGTGACAGCCTTCGCACAGATACGCAGTATTTT. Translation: CASSDSLRTDTQYF. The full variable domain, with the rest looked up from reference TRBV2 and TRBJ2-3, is EPEVTQTPSHQVTQMGQEVILRCVPISNHLYFYWYRQILGQKVEFLVSFYNNEISEKSEIFDDQFSVERPDGSNFTLKIRSTKLEDSAMYFCASSDSLRTDTQYFGPGTRLTVL.

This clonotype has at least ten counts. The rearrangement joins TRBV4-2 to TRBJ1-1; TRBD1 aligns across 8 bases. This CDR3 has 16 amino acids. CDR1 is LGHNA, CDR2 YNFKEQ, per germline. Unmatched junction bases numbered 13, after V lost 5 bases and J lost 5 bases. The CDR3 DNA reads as TGTGCCAGCAGCATACGAGGAGCAGGGGGCTGGACTGAAGCTTTCTTT. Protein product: CASSIRGAGGWTEAFF.

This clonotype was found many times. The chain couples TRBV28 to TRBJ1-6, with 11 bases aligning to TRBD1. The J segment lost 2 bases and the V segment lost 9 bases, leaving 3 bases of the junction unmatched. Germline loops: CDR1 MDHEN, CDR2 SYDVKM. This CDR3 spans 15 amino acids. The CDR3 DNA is TGTGCCAGTGGACAGGGGGCCACCTATAATTCACCCCTCCACTTT. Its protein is CASGQGATYNSPLHF.

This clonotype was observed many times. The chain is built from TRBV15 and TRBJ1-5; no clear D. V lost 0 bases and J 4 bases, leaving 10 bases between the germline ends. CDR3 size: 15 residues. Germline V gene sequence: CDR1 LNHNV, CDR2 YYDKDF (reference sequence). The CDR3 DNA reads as TGTGCCACCAGCAGAGATAAGGCAGAGAATCAGCCCCAGCATTTT. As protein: CATSRDKAENQPQHF.

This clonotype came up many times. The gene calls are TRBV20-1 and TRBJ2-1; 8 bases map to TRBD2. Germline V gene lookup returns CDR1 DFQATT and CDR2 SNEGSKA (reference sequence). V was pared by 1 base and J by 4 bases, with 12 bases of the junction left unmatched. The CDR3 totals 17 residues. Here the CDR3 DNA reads TGCAGTGCTAGAGGGCCCCTTCCAGCGGGAGATTACAATGAGCAGTTCTTC. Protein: CSARGPLPAGDYNEQFF.

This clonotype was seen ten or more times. CDR3 in DNA: TGTGCCAGCAGTGATCGAGGCAGGGTAGTTTGGCAAGAGCAGTACTTC. It codes for CASSDRGRVVWQEQYF. This chain joins TRBV2 and TRBJ2-7; weak D call: TRBD1 (5 bases). With 3 bases removed from V and 7 bases from J, the gap between germline ends came to 22 bases. CDR1 is SNHLY and CDR2 is FYNNEI in the germline V gene. The CDR3 has 16 amino acids.

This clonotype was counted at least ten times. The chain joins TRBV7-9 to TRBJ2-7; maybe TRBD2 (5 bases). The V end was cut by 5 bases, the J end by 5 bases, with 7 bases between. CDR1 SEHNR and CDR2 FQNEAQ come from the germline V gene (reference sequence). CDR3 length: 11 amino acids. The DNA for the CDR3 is TGTGCCAGCAGCGTTAGCGACGAGCAGTACTTC. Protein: CASSVSDEQYF. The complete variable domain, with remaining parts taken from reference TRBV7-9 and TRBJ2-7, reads DTGVSQNPRHKITKRGQNVTFRCDPISEHNRLYWYRQTLGQGPEFLTYFQNEAQLEKSRLLSDRFSAERPKGSFSTLEIQRTEQGDSAMYLCASSVSDEQYFGPGTRLTVT.

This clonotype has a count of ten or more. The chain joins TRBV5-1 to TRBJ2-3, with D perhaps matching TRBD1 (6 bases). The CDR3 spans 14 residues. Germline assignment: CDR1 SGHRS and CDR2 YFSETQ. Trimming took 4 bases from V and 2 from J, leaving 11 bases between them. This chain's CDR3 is CASSKGQNTDTQYF. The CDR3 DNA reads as TGCGCCAGCAGCAAGGGACAAAACACAGATACGCAGTATTTT.

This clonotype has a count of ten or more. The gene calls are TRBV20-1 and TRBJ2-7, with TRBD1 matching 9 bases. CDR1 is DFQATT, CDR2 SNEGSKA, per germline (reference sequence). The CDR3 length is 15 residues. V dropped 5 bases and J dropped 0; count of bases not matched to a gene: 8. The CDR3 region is CSAQEWDRDSYEQYF. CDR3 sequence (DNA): TGCAGTGCTCAGGAGTGGGACAGGGACTCCTACGAGCAGTACTTC.

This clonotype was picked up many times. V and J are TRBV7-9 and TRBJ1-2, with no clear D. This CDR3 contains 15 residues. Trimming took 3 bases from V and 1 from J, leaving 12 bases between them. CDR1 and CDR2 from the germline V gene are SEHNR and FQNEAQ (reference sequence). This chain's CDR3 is CASSFWPGINYGYTF. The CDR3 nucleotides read TGTGCCAGCAGCTTTTGGCCGGGCATTAACTATGGCTACACCTTC. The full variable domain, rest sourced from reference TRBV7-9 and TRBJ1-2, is DTGVSQNPRHKITKRGQNVTFRCDPISEHNRLYWYRQTLGQGPEFLTYFQNEAQLEKSRLLSDRFSAERPKGSFSTLEIQRTEQGDSAMYLCASSFWPGINYGYTFGSGTRLTVV.

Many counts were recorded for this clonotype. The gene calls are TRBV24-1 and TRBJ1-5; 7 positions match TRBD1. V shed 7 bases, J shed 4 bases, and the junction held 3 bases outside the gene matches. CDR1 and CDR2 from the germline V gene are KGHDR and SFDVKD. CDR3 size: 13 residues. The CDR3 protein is CATSEQGNQPQHF. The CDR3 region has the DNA TGTGCCACCAGCGAACAGGGGAATCAGCCCCAGCATTTT.

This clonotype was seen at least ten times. The CDR3 here is CASSQEGGNSPLHF. The CDR3 DNA reads TGTGCCAGCAGCCAAGAGGGCGGGAATTCACCCCTCCACTTT. This chain uses TRBV3-1 with TRBJ1-6; D gene uncertain. Trimming removed 0 bases at V and 7 bases at J, with 7 bases between. In germline, CDR1 is LGHDT, CDR2 YNNKEL (reference sequence). CDR3 length: 14 residues.